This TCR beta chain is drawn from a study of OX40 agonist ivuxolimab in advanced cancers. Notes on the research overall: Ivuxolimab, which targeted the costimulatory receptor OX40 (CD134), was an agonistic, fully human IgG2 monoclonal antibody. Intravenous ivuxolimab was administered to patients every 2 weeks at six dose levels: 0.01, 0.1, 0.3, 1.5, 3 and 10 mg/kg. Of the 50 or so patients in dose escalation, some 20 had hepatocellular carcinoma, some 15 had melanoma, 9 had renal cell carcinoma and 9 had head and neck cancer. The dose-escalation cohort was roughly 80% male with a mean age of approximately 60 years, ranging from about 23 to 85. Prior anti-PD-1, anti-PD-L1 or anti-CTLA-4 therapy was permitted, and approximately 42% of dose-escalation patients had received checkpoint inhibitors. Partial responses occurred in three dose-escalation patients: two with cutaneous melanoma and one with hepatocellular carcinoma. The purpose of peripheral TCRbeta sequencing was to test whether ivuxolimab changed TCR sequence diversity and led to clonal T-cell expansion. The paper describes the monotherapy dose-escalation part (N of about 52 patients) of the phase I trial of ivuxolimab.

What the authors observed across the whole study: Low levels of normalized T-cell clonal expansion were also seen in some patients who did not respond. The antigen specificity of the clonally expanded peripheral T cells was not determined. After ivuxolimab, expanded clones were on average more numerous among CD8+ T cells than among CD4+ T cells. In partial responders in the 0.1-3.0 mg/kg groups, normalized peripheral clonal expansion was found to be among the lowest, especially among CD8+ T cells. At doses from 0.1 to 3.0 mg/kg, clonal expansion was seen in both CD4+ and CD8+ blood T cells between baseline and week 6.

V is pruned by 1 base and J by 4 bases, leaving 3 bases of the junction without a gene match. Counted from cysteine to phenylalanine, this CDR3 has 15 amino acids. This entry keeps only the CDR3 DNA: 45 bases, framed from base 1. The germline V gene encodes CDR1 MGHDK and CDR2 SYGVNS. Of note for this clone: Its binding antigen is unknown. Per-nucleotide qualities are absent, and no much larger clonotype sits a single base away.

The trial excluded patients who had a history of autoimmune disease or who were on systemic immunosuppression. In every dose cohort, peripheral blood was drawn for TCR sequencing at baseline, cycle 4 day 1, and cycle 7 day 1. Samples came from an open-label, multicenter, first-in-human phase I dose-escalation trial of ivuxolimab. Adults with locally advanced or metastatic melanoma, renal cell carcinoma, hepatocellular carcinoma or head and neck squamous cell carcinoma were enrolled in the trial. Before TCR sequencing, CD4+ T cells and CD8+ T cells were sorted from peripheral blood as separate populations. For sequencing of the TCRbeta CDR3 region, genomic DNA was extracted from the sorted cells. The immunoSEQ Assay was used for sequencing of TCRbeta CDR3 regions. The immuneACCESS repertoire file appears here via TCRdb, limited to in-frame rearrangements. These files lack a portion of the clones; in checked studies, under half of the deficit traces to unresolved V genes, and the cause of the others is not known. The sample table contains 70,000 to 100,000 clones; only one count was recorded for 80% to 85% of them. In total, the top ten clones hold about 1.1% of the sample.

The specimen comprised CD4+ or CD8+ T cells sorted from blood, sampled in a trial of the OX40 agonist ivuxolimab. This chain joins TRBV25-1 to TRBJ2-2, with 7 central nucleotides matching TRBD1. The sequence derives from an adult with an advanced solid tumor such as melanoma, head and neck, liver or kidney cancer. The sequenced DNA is TGTGCCAGCAGTGAATTACAGGGGCCCACCGGGGAGCTGTTTTTT. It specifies CASSELQGPTGELFF.